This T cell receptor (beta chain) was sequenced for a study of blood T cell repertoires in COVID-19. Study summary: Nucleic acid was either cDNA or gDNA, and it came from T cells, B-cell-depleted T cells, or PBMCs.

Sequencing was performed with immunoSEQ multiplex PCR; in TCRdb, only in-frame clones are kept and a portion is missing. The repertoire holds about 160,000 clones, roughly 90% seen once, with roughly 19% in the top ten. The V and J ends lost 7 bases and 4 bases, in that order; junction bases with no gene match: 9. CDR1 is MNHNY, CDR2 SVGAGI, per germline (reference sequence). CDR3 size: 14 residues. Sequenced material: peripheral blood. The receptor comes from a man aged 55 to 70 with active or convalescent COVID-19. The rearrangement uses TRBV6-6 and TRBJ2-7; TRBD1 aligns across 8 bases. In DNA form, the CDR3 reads TGTGCCAGCAATAGGGCAGGGGGCGGGTACGAGCAGTACTTC. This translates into CASNRAGGGYEQYF.